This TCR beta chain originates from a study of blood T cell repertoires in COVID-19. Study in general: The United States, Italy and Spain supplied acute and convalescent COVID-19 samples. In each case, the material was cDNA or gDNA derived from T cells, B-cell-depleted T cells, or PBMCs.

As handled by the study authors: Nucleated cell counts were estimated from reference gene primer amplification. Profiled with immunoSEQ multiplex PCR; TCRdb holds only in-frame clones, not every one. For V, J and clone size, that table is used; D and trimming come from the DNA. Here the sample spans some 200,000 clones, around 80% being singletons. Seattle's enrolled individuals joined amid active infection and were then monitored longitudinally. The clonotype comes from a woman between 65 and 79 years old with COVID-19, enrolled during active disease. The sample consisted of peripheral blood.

Here the CDR3 reads CASGPSGRKGEQYF. CDR3 DNA sequence: TGTGCCAGCGGACCAAGCGGGAGAAAGGGCGAGCAGTACTTC. The chain is built from TRBV28 and TRBJ2-7, with 8 bases aligning to TRBD2. The J segment lost 6 bases and the V segment lost 8 bases, leaving 12 bases of the junction unmatched. The germline V gene encodes CDR1 MDHEN and CDR2 SYDVKM. This CDR3 comprises 14 residues.